This T cell receptor (beta chain) was sequenced in a study of beta chain features in type 1 diabetes (dated by TCRdb to 2016 to 2019). Background on the whole study: Patients and healthy donors did not differ in mean age, gender distribution, total cell number or subset yield. A total of around 100 million sorted cells were examined across all samples, and RNA yield correlated strongly with the number of cells per subset. In the study, TCRB repertoires of sorted circulating CD4+ T cell subsets from recently diagnosed type 1 diabetes patients were compared with those of matched healthy donors. Regulatory and stem cell-like memory subsets were obtained from only 8 patients and roughly 8 healthy donors, while naive and central memory subsets were obtained from all 30 or so donors. The paper's findings and limits, for the study overall: Shorter templates might be favored by PCR, yet because patient and control samples were amplified and corrected together, any such skew would affect both groups equally. In all four CD4+ subsets, TCRB CDR3 length was moderately but significantly shorter in type 1 diabetes patients. Because small numbers of individuals were included in the HLA sub-analyses, any influence of HLA type on TCRB rearrangement was left unresolved. Patients with type 1 diabetes made fewer insertions and deleted more nucleotides at VDJ recombination sites, implying thymic rearrangement abnormalities. Because cDNA was sequenced instead of genomic DNA, activated cells with high expression could be over-represented, although the groups did not differ in activation or CD3 levels. Naive, central memory and regulatory TCRB repertoires appeared to be more alike among patients than among healthy donors.

Each donor gave one peripheral blood draw, roughly 110 mL on average, collected into heparinised tubes. Using a panel that included CD45RO, CCR7, CD25, CD127, CD95 and CD27, naive, central memory, regulatory and stem cell-like memory CD4+ T cells were sorted on a BD FACSAria II. Every sorted population had a purity above 98%. PBMCs were isolated immediately by Lymphoprep density gradient centrifugation and stained directly without culture. To minimize batch effects, samples were stained and sorted in pairs, one healthy donor with one patient per experiment. For this clone: The target of this receptor is not known. Qualities for individual bases were not recorded, and no much larger clone is one base off.

CDR1 and CDR2 (PRHDT, FYEKMQ) derive from the germline V gene (reference sequence). Trimming leaves V shorter by 3 bases and J shorter by 5 bases, with the junction holding 6 bases beyond the gene matches. The CDR3, from cysteine to phenylalanine, totals 15 residues. The retained sequence is limited to the CDR3, 45 bases, with the frame set at the first base. The entire isolated RNA was reverse transcribed using the High Capacity cDNA Reverse Transcription Kit, and thus expressed TCRB transcripts were sequenced. Naive, central memory and regulatory T cell samples underwent deep immunoSEQ sequencing, averaging approximately 3.5 million total reads per sample. After sorted cells were lysed in RLT buffer, RNA was extracted with DNase-treated RNeasy Micro or Mini kits, with the choice depending on cell number. To prevent cross-contamination, every cell subset was processed on its own, while patient and healthy donor samples were processed together. Using the immunoSEQ multiplex PCR, TCRB sequences were amplified from cDNA into 87-bp fragments spanning the CDR3 region. Amplicons were sequenced on the Illumina HiSeq platform. As for the original processing: PCR bias was corrected computationally using synthetic template baselines, and reads within Hamming distance 2 were collapsed, with unmergeable singletons discarded. Reads were aligned against IMGT to assign V, D and J genes, CDR3 length and insertions or deletions at six rearrangement sites. Clonotype counts were normalized to sorted cell number within each subset before computing true diversity and Gini coefficients with the tcR R package. The overlap coefficient, calculated on TCRB nucleotide sequences, was used to quantify repertoire sharing. Out-of-frame TCRB sequences from naive cells were analyzed as a proxy for the pre-selection repertoire. Imported from immuneACCESS, the table was reduced by TCRdb to in-frame sequences with V and J called. These copies leave out some clones; in studies compared against another copy, an unresolved V gene accounts for under half, and the cause of the remainder is not known. Clone size and the V and J calls come from that table; the DNA yielded D and trimming. Within this sample are 900,000 or so clones, with about 17% of them counted one time only. The ten top clones hold roughly 0.025% of the sample.

The sample comprised naive CD4+ T cells from blood. Reading the label with the study, this specimen's cell subset or site is: true naive CD4+ T cells. The V gene is TRBV13 and the J gene is TRBJ2-5, with 10 bases in between that match TRBD1. This TCR was recovered from a woman aged 18-29 years in good health. The CDR3 amino acid sequence is: CASSLGTGVQETQYF. The DNA sequence is TGTGCCAGCAGCTTGGGGACAGGGGTTCAGGAGACCCAGTACTTC.